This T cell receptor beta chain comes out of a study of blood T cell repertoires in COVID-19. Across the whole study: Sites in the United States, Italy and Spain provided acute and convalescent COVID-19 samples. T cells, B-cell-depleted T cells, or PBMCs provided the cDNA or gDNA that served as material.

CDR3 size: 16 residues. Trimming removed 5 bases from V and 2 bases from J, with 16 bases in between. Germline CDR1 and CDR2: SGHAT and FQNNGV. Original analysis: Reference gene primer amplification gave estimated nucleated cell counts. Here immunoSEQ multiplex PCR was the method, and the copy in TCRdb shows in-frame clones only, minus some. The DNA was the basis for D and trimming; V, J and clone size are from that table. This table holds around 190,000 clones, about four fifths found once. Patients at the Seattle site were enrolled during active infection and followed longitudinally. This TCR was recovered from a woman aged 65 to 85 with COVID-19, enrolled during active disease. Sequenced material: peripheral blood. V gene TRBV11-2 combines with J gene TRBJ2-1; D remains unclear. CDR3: CASSQMRRPTYNEQFF. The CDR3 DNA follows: TGTGCCAGCAGCCAAATGCGGAGACCGACCTACAATGAGCAGTTCTTC.